The table lists the clone carrying this T cell receptor (beta chain) with a few counts. The antigen is not known. Other DNA sequences in this sample translate to the same CDR3. These data come from a study of shared clonotypes between healthy human individuals. Overall study: The study used three CD4 naive, three CD4 memory, two CD8 naive and one CD8 memory plate per donor. Study-wide results and limits: Estimated richness values were generally larger in naive subsets than in memory subsets.

The table came from immunoSEQ multiplex PCR; TCRdb's copy has only in-frame clones and leaves some out. The sample lists some 2.3 million clones; more than 85% were seen once. The CDR3 is 12 residues long. Looked up from germline, CDR1 is MDHEN and CDR2 is SYDVKM. V was clipped by 4 bases and J by 1 base, with 4 bases between them. The source is a man younger than 35 in good health. Some clones in this sample may be carry-over from other donors' samples. Source material: naive CD4+ T cells from PBMCs. As for subset: CD45RA+ positively selected. The chain carries TRBV28 and TRBJ1-1, with unresolved D. CDR3 residues: CASSSGNTEAFF. CDR3 in DNA: TGTGCCAGCAGTTCAGGGAACACTGAAGCTTTCTTT.